This T cell receptor beta chain was sequenced during a study of T cell responses to AZD1222 COVID-19 vaccine (dated by TCRdb to 2020 to 2022). Regarding the complete study: AZD1222 recipients whose second dose came at about 4 weeks and those whose second dose came at about 12 weeks were combined into one group, since spike-specific TCR depth and breadth did not differ between the two schedules. Trial participants were enrolled into age subgroups of 18-55, 56-69 and 70-plus years, which contained roughly 150, 30 and 60 TCR-sequenced participants, respectively. TCR sequencing was performed for about 240 trial participants, of whom about 210 were given two doses of AZD1222 and around 25 were given two doses of MenACWY control vaccine. What the work shows at the level of the full study, not this receptor alone: The whole spike protein was spanned by vaccine-associated CD4 TCRs, and dominant responses were seen in regions 160-218 and 743-854. Nearly half of unique spike-specific TCRs reportedly recognized epitopes outside regions mutated in the B.1.351 and B.1.1.7 variants. Because no day 14 peak-response samples were available, repertoires were characterized only after the peak T cell response. After two AZD1222 doses, spike-specific TCR breadth and depth were significantly higher than at day 0 and than in MenACWY recipients. Conclusions about previously exposed vaccinees are limited, since just five to seven AZD1222 recipients were seropositive for SARS-CoV-2 at baseline. Participants were mostly white British and included more females than males, and it was suggested by the authors that clonal diversity may have been underestimated. The 56-69-year group was small, and its depth increase did not reach significance, likely because of low power.

The CDR3 regions of human TCRbeta chains were analyzed by immunosequencing. As for the authors' bioinformatics: Repertoire TCRs were matched against a reference library of SARS-CoV-2-specific TCRs generated with the MIRA antigen-specificity platform. Breadth was defined as the fraction of unique TCRs that were SARS-CoV-2-associated, and depth was defined as the fraction of total T cells that were SARS-CoV-2-associated. Each spike-specific TCR was assigned to its reactive spike region and to a CD4 or CD8 class using the MIRA data. Log10-transformed breadth and depth values were compared by one-way ANOVA with Sidak's multiple comparisons tests. This immuneACCESS table, as held by TCRdb, lists in-frame sequences with V and J called but not all clones. Of the missing ones, under half trace to an unresolved V gene in checked studies; the others have no known cause. Clone size and V and J calls were adopted from that table, with D and trimming inferred from the DNA. The sample data list 120,000 or so clones, and roughly 90% of these were observed just once. The ten largest clones take up 0.9% to 1.2% of the sample.

This specimen's time point label, per the study, means: baseline before first vaccination. Vaccinee samples were obtained from the UK trials COV001 and COV002, which included a single-blind randomized controlled phase 2/3 trial of AZD1222 (ChAdOx1 nCoV-19) in healthy adults. For TCRbeta chain sequencing, PBMC samples from trial participants were taken at day 0 and at day 28 after the second dose. A word on this clone: Its recognized antigen is unknown. No base quality values were provided; no much bigger clone lies one nucleotide off.

Sample: peripheral blood, taken on day 0 of AZD1222 vaccination. This clonotype originated in an adult in good health.

Read as DNA, the sequence is TGTGCCAGCAGTGAAAGTCGGGGTTCCTACGAGCAGTACTTC. Translated, it reads CASSESRGSYEQYF. Recombination connected TRBV6-1 to TRBJ2-7; the D gene is perhaps TRBD2, on 5 matching bases. In the germline V gene, CDR1 corresponds to MNHNS and CDR2 to SASEGT. The CDR3, cysteine through phenylalanine, is 14 amino acids long. The sequence is cut down to CDR3 DNA, 42 bases in frame from base 1. V lost 2 bases and J lost 1 base; the stretch between them is 9 bases long.